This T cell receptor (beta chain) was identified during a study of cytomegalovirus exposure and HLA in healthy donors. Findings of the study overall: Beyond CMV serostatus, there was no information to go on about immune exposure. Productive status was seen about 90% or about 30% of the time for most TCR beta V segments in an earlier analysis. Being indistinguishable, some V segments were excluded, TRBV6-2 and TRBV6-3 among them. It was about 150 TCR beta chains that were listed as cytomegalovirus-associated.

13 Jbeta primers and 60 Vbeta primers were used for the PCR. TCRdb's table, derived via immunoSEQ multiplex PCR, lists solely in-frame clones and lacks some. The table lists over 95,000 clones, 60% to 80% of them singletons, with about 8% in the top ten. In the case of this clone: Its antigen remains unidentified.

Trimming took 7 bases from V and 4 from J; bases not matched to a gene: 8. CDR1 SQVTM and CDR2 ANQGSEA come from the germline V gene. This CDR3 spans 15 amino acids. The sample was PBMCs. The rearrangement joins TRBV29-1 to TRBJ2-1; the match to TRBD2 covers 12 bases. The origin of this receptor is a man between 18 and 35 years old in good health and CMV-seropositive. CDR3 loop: CSAEGTSGPYNEQFF. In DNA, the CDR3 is TGCAGCGCCGAAGGGACTAGCGGGCCTTACAATGAGCAGTTCTTC.